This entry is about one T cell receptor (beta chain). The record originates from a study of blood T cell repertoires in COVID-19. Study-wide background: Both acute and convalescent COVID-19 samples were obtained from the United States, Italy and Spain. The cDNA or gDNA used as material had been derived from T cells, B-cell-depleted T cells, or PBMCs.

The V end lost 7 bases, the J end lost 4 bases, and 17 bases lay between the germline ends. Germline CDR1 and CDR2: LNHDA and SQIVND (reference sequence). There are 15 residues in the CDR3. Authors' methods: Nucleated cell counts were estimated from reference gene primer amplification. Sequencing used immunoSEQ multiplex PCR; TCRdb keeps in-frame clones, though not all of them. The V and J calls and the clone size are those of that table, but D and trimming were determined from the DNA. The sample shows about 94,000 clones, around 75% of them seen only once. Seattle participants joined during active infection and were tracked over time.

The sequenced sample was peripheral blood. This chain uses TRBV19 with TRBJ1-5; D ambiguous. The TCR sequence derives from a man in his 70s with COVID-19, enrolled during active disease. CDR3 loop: CASKVVGSSNQPQHF. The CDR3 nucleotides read TGTGCCAGTAAGGTCGTGGGGAGCAGTAATCAGCCCCAGCATTTT.